The rows below give T cell receptor beta chains drawn from one sample of a study of identical twins. TCRdb fed the 5' RACE reads into MiXCR, producing one record per CDR3 protein. This sample has more than 1.5 million distinct CDR3 sequences, with less than 40% found just once. The sample taken for sequencing was cord blood. These receptor sequences come from a newborn girl in good health. Both conserved end residues are part of each CDR3. The order of the fields is clone size, J gene, CDR3 length, D gene, V gene, CDR3 protein, CDR3 DNA. A D gene is named only where the DNA matches it firmly. Clone size is stated in some rows and not others, as once, few, many or a class when expanded.

size: .; J: TRBJ2-1; length: 15; D: .; V: TRBV24-1; CDR3: CATSPSPGSYNEQFF; DNA: TGTGCCACCAGTCCCTCGCCGGGGTCGTACAATGAGCAGTTCTTC
size: .; J: TRBJ2-1; length: 14; D: TRBD2; V: TRBV29-1; CDR3: CSAAGLATSYEQFF; DNA: TGCAGCGCTGCTGGACTAGCGACCTCCTACGAGCAGTTCTTC
size: few; J: TRBJ2-3; length: 12; D: .; V: TRBV20-1; CDR3: CSATQIIVTQYF; DNA: TGCAGTGCTACTCAGATCATCGTTACGCAGTATTTT
size: few; J: TRBJ2-5; length: 15; D: .; V: TRBV11-2; CDR3: CASSLRRRAGETQYF; DNA: TGTGCCAGCAGCTTACGCCGAAGGGCGGGAGAGACCCAGTACTTC
size: few; J: TRBJ2-7; length: 13; D: TRBD1; V: TRBV29-1; CDR3: CSAGTASYNEQYF; DNA: TGCAGCGCCGGGACAGCCTCCTACAATGAGCAGTACTTC
size: few; J: TRBJ1-1; length: 15; D: .; V: TRBV6-6; CDR3: CASSYSRESNTEAFF; DNA: TGTGCCAGCAGTTACTCCCGGGAATCGAACACTGAAGCTTTCTTT
size: few; J: TRBJ1-5; length: 14; D: TRBD1; V: TRBV27; CDR3: CASSFYRGGQPQHF; DNA: TGTGCCAGCAGTTTTTACAGGGGAGGTCAGCCCCAGCATTTT
size: .; J: TRBJ2-7; length: 15; D: TRBD2; V: TRBV4-1; CDR3: CASSPSSGPTYEQYF; DNA: TGCGCCAGCAGCCCTTCTAGCGGGCCAACCTACGAGCAGTACTTC
size: few; J: TRBJ2-3; length: 15; D: .; V: TRBV14; CDR3: CASTKIGTKGDTQYF; DNA: TGTGCCAGCACCAAAATCGGGACAAAGGGTGATACGCAGTATTTT
size: few; J: TRBJ1-2; length: 17; D: .; V: TRBV4-1; CDR3: CASSHRTGLRTDYGYTF; DNA: TGCGCCAGCAGCCACCGAACGGGACTTCGGACGGACTATGGCTACACCTTC
size: .; J: TRBJ2-1; length: 16; D: TRBD2; V: TRBV20-1; CDR3: CSARLSVGRTYNEQFF; DNA: TGCAGTGCTAGGCTTTCTGTCGGGAGGACCTACAATGAGCAGTTCTTC
size: many; J: TRBJ2-4; length: 16; D: .; V: TRBV12-3/TRBV12-4; CDR3: CASSLRVALAKNIQYF; DNA: TGTGCCAGCAGTTTAAGGGTGGCTCTAGCCAAAAACATTCAGTACTTC
size: few; J: TRBJ2-3; length: 14; D: .; V: TRBV24-1; CDR3: CATSDSVLTDTQYF; DNA: TGTGCCACCAGTGATTCCGTCCTCACAGATACGCAGTATTTT
size: .; J: TRBJ2-5; length: 13; D: .; V: TRBV20-1; CDR3: CSVPGRRQETQYF; DNA: TGCAGTGTCCCAGGCCGGCGCCAAGAGACCCAGTACTTC
size: .; J: TRBJ2-5; length: 15; D: TRBD2; V: TRBV10-2; CDR3: CASRMTSGRVDEQYF; DNA: TGCGCCAGCAGGATGACTAGCGGGAGGGTTGATGAGCAGTACTTC
size: .; J: TRBJ1-1; length: 13; D: TRBD1; V: TRBV19; CDR3: CASGQGVSTEAFF; DNA: TGTGCCAGCGGACAGGGGGTAAGCACTGAAGCTTTCTTT
size: .; J: TRBJ2-4; length: 16; D: .; V: TRBV11-2; CDR3: CASSPIQGTAQNIQYF; DNA: TGTGCCAGCAGCCCCATCCAAGGGACGGCCCAAAACATTCAGTACTTC
size: few; J: TRBJ1-2; length: 12; D: TRBD1; V: TRBV30; CDR3: CAWSVTGGGYTF; DNA: TGTGCCTGGAGTGTTACAGGGGGTGGCTACACCTTC
size: few; J: TRBJ2-1; length: 13; D: TRBD2; V: TRBV12-3/TRBV12-4; CDR3: CASSWFREAEQFF; DNA: TGTGCCAGCAGTTGGTTTCGGGAGGCTGAGCAGTTCTTC
size: .; J: TRBJ2-5; length: 14; D: TRBD1; V: TRBV30; CDR3: CAWSVWTGEETQYF; DNA: TGTGCCTGGAGTGTGTGGACAGGGGAAGAGACCCAGTACTTC
size: .; J: TRBJ2-1; length: 13; D: TRBD2; V: TRBV7-2; CDR3: CASSRLAVTEQFF; DNA: TGTGCCAGCAGCAGACTAGCGGTCACTGAGCAGTTCTTC
size: .; J: TRBJ2-7; length: 13; D: TRBD1; V: TRBV24-1; CDR3: CATSDGHRGEQYF; DNA: TGTGCCACCAGTGATGGCCACAGGGGCGAGCAGTACTTC
size: .; J: TRBJ1-5; length: 12; D: TRBD1; V: TRBV20-1; CDR3: CSARQGGEPQHF; DNA: TGCAGTGCTAGGCAGGGGGGCGAGCCCCAGCATTTT